One and the same sample provided the 32 T cell receptor beta chains below, sequenced in a study of blood T cells in healthy people across ages. Through a sample-barcoded 5' primer and a J-beta primer mix, a second PCR was run for roughly 7 to 11 cycles. MiXCR, applied by TCRdb to the 5' RACE reads, yields one record per CDR3 protein. The table lists fewer than 950,000 distinct CDR3 sequences, 36% of them singletons, with about an eighth in the top ten. Sequenced input: blood. These receptors were taken from a man younger than 35 in good health.

The table lists this clonotype with many counts. The chain recombines TRBV5-6 with TRBJ1-2, with a weak D call TRBD1 (6 bases). The CDR3 has 12 amino acids. V was trimmed by 7 bases and J by 2 bases, leaving 9 bases between them. The germline V gene encodes CDR1 SGHDT and CDR2 YYEEEE. This CDR3 reads CASRGGNYGYTF. The CDR3 region has the DNA TGTGCCAGCCGAGGGGGAAACTATGGCTACACCTTC.

This clonotype was seen a handful of times. The chain carries TRBV11-3 and TRBJ2-5, with 10 nucleotides matching TRBD1. V lost 1 base, J lost 0 bases, and 5 bases stayed unmatched. The CDR3 runs 17 residues. Germline lookup yields CDR1 SGHNT and CDR2 YENEEA. The DNA of the CDR3 is TGTGCCAGCAGCTTAGGGGACAGGGGCACCCACCAAGAGACCCAGTACTTC. Amino acid sequence: CASSLGDRGTHQETQYF.

This clonotype has only a few counts. The J gene is TRBJ2-4, the V gene TRBV6-1; no clear D gene. This CDR3 contains 11 residues. V shed 5 bases and J shed 6 bases, with 5 bases lying between them. The germline V gene encodes CDR1 MNHNS and CDR2 SASEGT. In nucleotides, the CDR3 is TGTGCCAGCAGTACCCGAAACATTCAGTACTTC. Protein: CASSTRNIQYF.

This clonotype was seen only a few times. V gene TRBV7-2 combines with J gene TRBJ1-5; possible D gene TRBD1, 6 bases. The CDR3 runs 16 residues. The germline CDR1 and CDR2 sequences are SGHTA and FQGNSA. Deletions cut 5 bases from V and 3 bases from J, with 17 bases between. CDR3 DNA sequence: TGTGCCAGCAGCCCTCAGACAGGTCCCTCCAATCAGCCCCAGCATTTT. It is translated as CASSPQTGPSNQPQHF. Based on the CDR3 plus reference TRBV7-2 and TRBJ1-5, the full variable domain is GAGVSQSPSNKVTEKGKDVELRCDPISGHTALYWYRQSLGQGLEFLIYFQGNSAPDKSGLPSDRFSAERTGGSVSTLTIQRTQQEDSAVYLCASSPQTGPSNQPQHFGDGTRLSIL.

In regard to this clonotype: A single base separates this from a much larger clone, so it may be a read error. The CDR3 DNA follows: TGTGCCAGCAGCTCAAAGGGCGGGGCAGAGGAAACAGATACGCAGTATTTT. Encoded protein: CASSSKGGAEETDTQYF. The chain carries TRBV7-2 and TRBJ2-3; tentative D call: TRBD2 (6 bases). V was cut by 4 bases and J by 3 bases, with 20 bases left in between. Per germline, CDR1 SGHTA and CDR2 FQGNSA. The CDR3 totals 17 residues.

This chain joins TRBV5-1 and TRBJ2-1; possibly TRBD2 for D (5 bases). The J call is uncertain, as TRBJ2-7 better fits the DNA end. The V gene's germline CDR1 is SGHRS and CDR2 YFSETQ. CDR3 length: 19 amino acids. CDR3 DNA sequence: TGCGCCAGCAGCCCCCGAGCGGTCAGGAGAGACAACTCCTACAATGAGCAGTACTTC. Translating it yields CASSPRAVRRDNSYNEQYF.

This clonotype was observed at least ten times. The chain uses TRBV29-1 and TRBJ1-2; D possibly corresponds to TRBD1 (6 bases). The CDR3 covers 12 residues. Germline V lookup: CDR1 SQVTM, CDR2 ANQGSEA. V gave up 7 bases and J gave up 0 bases, with 9 bases separating them. CDR3 amino acids: CSAGVPNYGYTF. The CDR3 region has the DNA TGCAGCGCAGGGGTTCCTAACTATGGCTACACCTTC.

This clonotype was seen ten or more times. CDR3 sequence (DNA): TGTGCCAGCAGCCCTGGGGCAGGGTGGTATGAGCAGTTCTTC. It is translated as CASSPGAGWYEQFF. The chain carries TRBV11-1 and TRBJ2-1, with D perhaps matching TRBD1 (5 bases). CDR1 is SGHAT and CDR2 is FQDESV in the germline V gene (reference sequence). The CDR3 consists of 14 residues. Between the trimmed V and J ends, which lost 5 bases and 8 bases, there was a span of 16 bases. The complete variable domain, with remaining parts taken from reference TRBV11-1 and TRBJ2-1, reads EAEVAQSPRYKITEKSQAVAFWCDPISGHATLYWYRQILGQGPELLVQFQDESVVDDSQLPKDRFSAERLKGVDSTLKIQPAELGDSAMYLCASSPGAGWYEQFFGPGTRLTVL.

The rearrangement joins TRBV4-3 to TRBJ2-2; a weak D match, TRBD2 (5 bases). This CDR3 is 15 amino acids long. V was shortened by 4 bases and J by 0 bases, with 9 bases between the two germline ends. Germline V gene data show CDR1 as LGHNA and CDR2 as YSLEER. In DNA, the CDR3 is TGCGCCAGCAGCCCGCGGGTTACGAACACCGGGGAGCTGTTTTTT. As protein: CASSPRVTNTGELFF.

The V and J genes are TRBV7-9 and TRBJ1-2, with TRBD1 matching 7 bases. The V segment lost 4 bases and the J segment 10 bases; nucleotides outside the gene matches: 3. Germline CDR1 SEHNR, CDR2 FQNEAQ (reference sequence). This CDR3 contains 11 residues. The CDR3 region has the DNA TGTGCCAGCAGCTCGGACAGGACCTACACCTTC. It is translated as CASSSDRTYTF.

The chain has TRBV12-3 or TRBV12-4 and TRBJ1-5, with D hard to call. Trimming removed 3 bases at V and 7 bases at J, with 16 bases between. CDR3 length: 15 residues. DNA for the CDR3: TGTGCCAGCAGTTTCGGCCCACCGGCAGAACAGCCCCAGCATTTT. Encoded protein: CASSFGPPAEQPQHF.

This clonotype was detected only a few times. V and J are TRBV7-8 and TRBJ2-3; perhaps TRBD2 as D (5 bases). This CDR3 contains 15 residues. Germline V gene data show CDR1 as SGHVS and CDR2 as FQNEAQ. The V end was cut by 7 bases, the J end by 0 bases, with 14 bases between. Here the CDR3 reads CASTYRTGSTDTQYF. The CDR3 DNA follows: TGTGCCAGCACCTATCGGACGGGAAGCACAGATACGCAGTATTTT.

Worth noting for this clonotype: One junction end disagrees with the germline gene, perhaps due to a read error. The J gene is TRBJ1-1, the V gene TRBV7-3; D not certain. Germline CDR1 SGHTA, CDR2 FQGTGA. This CDR3 comprises 15 residues. The CDR3 sequence: CASSLTAGVGTEAFF. The DNA for the CDR3 is TGTGCCAGCAGCCTAACGGCCGGGGTCGGCACTGAAGCTTTCTTT.

This clonotype appeared a few times. The chain is built from TRBV4-2 and TRBJ1-1; D unresolved. V was clipped by 0 bases and J by 0 bases, with 17 bases between them. The germline gives CDR1 LGHNA, CDR2 YNFKEQ. This CDR3 has 18 amino acids. The CDR3 region is CASSQDLGSMRVNTEAFF. As DNA, the CDR3 is TGTGCCAGCAGCCAAGATCTCGGATCGATGCGGGTGAACACTGAAGCTTTCTTT.

The rearrangement uses TRBV7-2 and TRBJ2-6, with D maybe TRBD1 (5 bases). Germline V gives CDR1 SGHTA, CDR2 FQGNSA. The CDR3 is 19 residues long. The germline V and J ends were trimmed by 1 base and 0 bases, with 16 bases remaining between them. CDR3 sequence reads: CASSLGGRYTPSGANVLTF. Written as DNA, the CDR3 is TGTGCCAGCAGCTTAGGGGGCAGATATACCCCCTCTGGGGCCAACGTCCTGACTTTC.

This clonotype was seen a few times. This rearrangement joins TRBV20-1 to TRBJ1-6, with TRBD1 matching 9 bases. Germline values: CDR1 DFQATT, CDR2 SNEGSKA (reference sequence). Unmatched junction bases numbered 8, after V lost 5 bases and J lost 6 bases. The CDR3 length is 15 residues. The CDR3 protein is CSASLDRGGNSPLHF. The CDR3 region has the DNA TGCAGTGCTTCTCTGGACAGGGGAGGTAATTCACCCCTCCACTTT.

As DNA, the CDR3 is TGTGCCAGCAGCGGAGGGGGGTATTACGAGCAGTACTTC. Translation gives CASSGGGYYEQYF. The V call is TRBV7-9, the J call TRBJ2-5; perhaps D is TRBD1 or TRBD2 (6 bases each). Judging by the DNA end, TRBJ2-7 fits better; the J call may be wrong. Germline V gene lookup returns CDR1 SEHNR and CDR2 FQNEAQ (reference sequence). The CDR3 runs 13 residues.

The gene calls are TRBV14 and TRBJ2-7, with 8 bases aligning to TRBD1. V shed 3 bases, J shed 4 bases, and the junction held 14 bases outside the gene matches. Germline loops: CDR1 SGHDN, CDR2 FVKESK. CDR3 length: 17 residues. In DNA form, the CDR3 reads TGTGCCAGCAGCCATCGGAACTGGGGACAGGTCCTATACGAGCAGTACTTC. It specifies CASSHRNWGQVLYEQYF.

The chain employs TRBV9 and TRBJ2-3; 7 nucleotides match TRBD1. This CDR3 has 17 amino acids. In germline, CDR1 is SGDLS, CDR2 YYNGEE. Trimming at V came to 0 bases and at J to 3 bases, leaving 10 bases not matched to a gene. The CDR3 DNA follows: TGTGCCAGCAGCGTAGGTCAGGGGGTGGATCTTACAGATACGCAGTATTTT. It encodes CASSVGQGVDLTDTQYF.

This clonotype was found a few times. The chain combines TRBV7-9 with TRBJ2-4, with D unclear. V shed 2 bases and J shed 0 bases, with 17 bases lying between them. The germline V gene has CDR1 SEHNR and CDR2 FQNEAQ (reference sequence). The CDR3 loop spans 18 amino acids. The CDR3 region is CASSLLEKTRLAKNIQYF. The CDR3 DNA sequence: TGTGCCAGCAGCTTACTGGAAAAAACCAGACTAGCCAAAAACATTCAGTACTTC.

A few counts support this clonotype. The V and J genes are TRBV20-1 and TRBJ1-2; 11 nucleotides align to TRBD1. This CDR3 comprises 17 residues. CDR1 is DFQATT, CDR2 SNEGSKA, per germline (reference sequence). V shed 6 bases, J shed 6 bases, and the junction held 18 bases outside the gene matches. CDR3 region: CSARPKTHRTGGDGYTF. The CDR3 coding sequence is TGCAGTGCCCGCCCCAAAACCCATAGGACAGGGGGCGATGGCTACACCTTC.

The chain is built from TRBV20-1 and TRBJ1-5, with 7 bases identical to TRBD1. This CDR3 region has 14 residues. Germline loops: CDR1 DFQATT, CDR2 SNEGSKA (reference sequence). Trimming at V came to 7 bases and at J to 2 bases, leaving 8 bases not matched to a gene. CDR3 residues: CSVGGQGGNQPQHF. The CDR3 DNA is TGCAGTGTAGGCGGGCAGGGGGGCAATCAGCCCCAGCATTTT.

This clonotype appeared a few times. Germline and junction disagree at one end, which may indicate a read error. The chain is built from TRBV7-8 and TRBJ2-1; tentatively, D is TRBD1 (6 bases). CDR3 length: 13 residues. Germline V gene lookup returns CDR1 SGHVS and CDR2 FQNEAQ. In DNA form, the CDR3 reads TGTGCCAGCAGCTTAGGAGGGGACAAAGAGCAGTTCTTC. It encodes CASSLGGDKEQFF.

Concerning this clonotype: A read error may produce the germline difference seen at one junction end. The chain uses TRBV12-3 or TRBV12-4 and TRBJ1-6, with 7 positions matching TRBD1. This CDR3 region has 14 residues. The chain's CDR3 is CASTLGTADSPLHF. The CDR3 DNA is TGTGCCAGCACTTTAGGGACAGCTGATTCACCCCTCCACTTT.

V and J are TRBV27 and TRBJ1-1; TRBD1 is a possible D gene (6 bases). CDR1 is MNHEY, CDR2 SMNVEV, per germline (reference sequence). This CDR3 spans 15 amino acids. V was trimmed by 7 bases and J by 0 bases, leaving 15 bases between them. The CDR3 protein is CASNQSTGMNTEAFF. The CDR3 nucleotides read TGTGCCAGCAACCAATCGACAGGCATGAACACTGAAGCTTTCTTT.

The rearrangement links TRBV20-1 to TRBJ2-5; D unclear. Between the trimmed V and J ends, which lost 3 bases and 3 bases, there was a span of 20 bases. CDR3 length: 16 residues. Germline-derived CDR1 and CDR2 are DFQATT and SNEGSKA (reference sequence). This chain's CDR3 is CSARAFTDLGKETQYF. CDR3 DNA: TGCAGTGCTAGGGCCTTCACGGACCTGGGAAAAGAGACCCAGTACTTC.

This clonotype was found once. One end of the junction fails to match germline, which may point to a read error. V is TRBV14 and J is TRBJ2-5; D may be TRBD1 (5 bases). The CDR3 covers 15 residues. CDR1 and CDR2 from the germline V gene are SGHDN and FVKESK. CDR3 in amino acids: CVSSQDGAGKETQYF. In DNA, the CDR3 is TGTGTCAGCAGCCAAGATGGGGCAGGGAAAGAGACCCAGTACTTC.

This clonotype was seen once. One junction end disagrees with the germline gene, perhaps due to a read error. V gene TRBV4-3 combines with J gene TRBJ2-5; TRBD2 is a possible D gene (5 bases). CDR1 and CDR2 from the germline V gene are LGHNA and YSLEER. The CDR3 has 14 residues. The CDR3 loop reads CASSQEDGVETPYF. DNA of the CDR3: TGCGCCAGCAGCCAAGAAGACGGGGTTGAGACCCCGTACTTC.

This clonotype came up once. A much larger clone differs from this one at a single base, so this may be a read error. The rearrangement joins TRBV10-3 to TRBJ2-7; 8 bases are a match to TRBD1. CDR1 and CDR2 (germline): ENHRY, SYGVKD. This CDR3 comprises 15 residues. This chain's CDR3 is CAISEHGTGTYGQYF. CDR3 DNA sequence: TGTGCCATCAGTGAGCATGGGACAGGAACCTACGGGCAGTACTTC.

This clonotype showed up many times. The chain couples TRBV12-3 or TRBV12-4 to TRBJ1-2, with 7 bases that match TRBD1. This CDR3 is built from 14 residues. The trim removed 6 bases at V and 4 bases at J, leaving 8 bases unmatched. CDR3 sequence reads: CASRADREGYGYTF. The CDR3 coding sequence is TGTGCCAGCAGAGCCGACAGGGAGGGCTATGGCTACACCTTC.

CDR3 sequence reads: CASSYSGTSGGPKDEQYF. CDR3 sequence (DNA): TGTGCCAGCAGTTACTCGGGGACTAGCGGGGGGCCAAAGGACGAGCAGTACTTC. V and J are TRBV6-2 or TRBV6-3 and TRBJ2-7, with 15 positions matching TRBD2. V shed 0 bases, J shed 5 bases, and the junction held 8 bases outside the gene matches. This CDR3 has 18 amino acids. CDR1 is MNHEY, CDR2 SVGEGT, per germline.

The chain has TRBV7-3 and TRBJ1-1; D unclear. CDR3 size: 15 residues. In germline, CDR1 is SGHTA, CDR2 FQGTGA. The V and J ends lost 6 bases and 1 base respectively, with 15 bases between them. The CDR3 DNA sequence: TGTGCCAGCAGGACACCCCGACTGGAGAACACTGAAGCTTTCTTT. This encodes CASRTPRLENTEAFF.